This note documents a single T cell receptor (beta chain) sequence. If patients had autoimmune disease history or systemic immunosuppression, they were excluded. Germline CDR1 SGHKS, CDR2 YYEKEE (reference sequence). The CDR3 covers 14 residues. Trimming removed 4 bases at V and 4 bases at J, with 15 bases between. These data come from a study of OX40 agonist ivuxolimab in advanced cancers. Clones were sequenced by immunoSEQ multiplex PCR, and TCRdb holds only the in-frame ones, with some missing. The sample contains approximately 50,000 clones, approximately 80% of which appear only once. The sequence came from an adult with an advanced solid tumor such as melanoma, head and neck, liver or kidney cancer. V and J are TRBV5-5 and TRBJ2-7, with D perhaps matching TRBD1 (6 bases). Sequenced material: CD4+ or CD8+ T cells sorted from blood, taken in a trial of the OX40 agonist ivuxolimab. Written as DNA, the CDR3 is TGTGCCAGCAGCCAAGGGGGTTGGGGATACGAGCAGTACTTC. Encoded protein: CASSQGGWGYEQYF.